The next 21 T cell receptor beta chains were all read from a single sample in a study of blood T cell repertoires in COVID-19. TCRdb keeps only in-frame clones here, not all; method: immunoSEQ multiplex PCR. Of about 50,000 clones detected, roughly four fifths appear once; the ten largest clones hold 2.5% to 3.5%. Source material: peripheral blood. These receptors all come from a woman aged 60-75 years with acute or convalescent COVID-19.

The chain links TRBV6-2 or TRBV6-3 to TRBJ2-5, with D perhaps matching TRBD2 (5 bases). CDR1 and CDR2 (germline): MNHEY, SVGEGT. This CDR3 is built from 12 residues. V was cut by 6 bases and J by 9 bases, with 14 bases left in between. DNA of the CDR3: TGTGCCAGCAGCCCACAACTCGGGGCCCAGTACTTC. It is translated as CASSPQLGAQYF.

The gene calls are TRBV6-4 and TRBJ1-5, with 9 positions matching TRBD1. Germline V gives CDR1 MRHNA, CDR2 SNTAGT. V shed 1 base and J 0 bases; nucleotides not matched to a gene: 7. The CDR3 is made up of 18 amino acids. CDR3 coding DNA: TGTGCCAGCAGTGACTTACCCGGGACAGGGACTAGCAATCAGCCCCAGCATTTT. This encodes CASSDLPGTGTSNQPQHF.

This sequence joins TRBV24-1 and TRBJ1-3; no clear D. Trimming cost V 6 bases and J 2 bases, with 7 bases left between them. The CDR3 runs 13 residues. Germline values: CDR1 KGHDR, CDR2 SFDVKD. CDR3 region: CATSHSPGNTIYF. The CDR3 DNA reads as TGTGCCACCAGTCACAGTCCTGGAAACACCATATATTTT.

This rearrangement joins TRBV2 to TRBJ2-1, with D possibly matching TRBD2 (6 bases). CDR1 and CDR2 from the germline V gene are SNHLY and FYNNEI. Deletions cut 3 bases from V and 8 bases from J, with 17 bases between. The CDR3 runs 15 residues. In nucleotides, the CDR3 is TGTGCCAGCAGTGACGGGACTCGATCTGCCCATGAGCAGTTCTTC. Translating it yields CASSDGTRSAHEQFF.

The chain recombines TRBV7-3 with TRBJ1-1, with 10 bases that match TRBD1. V lost 5 bases and J lost 3; bases outside the gene matches: 3. CDR1 is SGHTA and CDR2 is FQGTGA in the germline V gene. This CDR3 region has 14 residues. CDR3 amino acids: CASSMGQGHTEAFF. The CDR3 nucleotides read TGTGCCAGCAGCATGGGACAGGGGCACACTGAAGCTTTCTTT.

Sample share makes this clone medium-sized. This chain links TRBV2 with TRBJ1-3; D is undetermined. CDR1 and CDR2 from the germline V gene are SNHLY and FYNNEI. The V and J ends lost 4 bases and 7 bases respectively, with 5 bases between them. CDR3 length equals 11 residues. The CDR3 DNA sequence: TGTGCCAGCAGTGTCCTGAACACCATATATTTT. Translation: CASSVLNTIYF.

The chain is built from TRBV7-9 and TRBJ1-5; 9 nucleotides match TRBD1. J gave up 6 bases and V 1 base, and 10 bases lay outside the gene matches. CDR3 length: 17 residues. Looked up from germline, CDR1 is SEHNR and CDR2 is FQNEAQ (reference sequence). The CDR3 sequence: CASSLGTGTGQGQPQHF. The CDR3 region has the DNA TGTGCCAGCAGCTTAGGGACTGGGACAGGGCAAGGTCAGCCCCAGCATTTT.

The chain is built from TRBV18 and TRBJ1-2, with 9 bases lining up with TRBD1. Germline assignment: CDR1 KGHSH and CDR2 LQKENI. V was pared by 3 bases and J by 5 bases, with 4 bases of the junction left unmatched. The CDR3 is 14 residues long. The CDR3 loop is CASSPGGQGYGYTF. For the CDR3, the DNA is TGTGCCAGCTCACCGGGGGGACAGGGTTATGGCTACACCTTC.

The rearrangement links TRBV10-3 to TRBJ1-1; the match to TRBD1 covers 11 bases. V lost 0 bases to trimming and J lost 4 bases; unmatched junction nucleotides: 4. In germline, CDR1 is ENHRY, CDR2 SYGVKD. This CDR3 spans 16 amino acids. CDR3 DNA: TGTGCCATCAGTGAGTCGAAGGGGACAGGGGGCACTGAAGCTTTCTTT. This codes for CAISESKGTGGTEAFF.

This clone was recorded once. The V call is TRBV6-6, the J call TRBJ1-5; 8 bases are shared with TRBD1. The CDR3 is 14 amino acids. V lost 7 bases and J lost 3; bases outside the gene matches: 5. Germline-derived CDR1 and CDR2 are MNHNY and SVGAGI (reference sequence). CDR3 loop: CASTETGVNQPQHF. The DNA of the CDR3 is TGTGCCAGCACCGAGACAGGGGTCAATCAGCCCCAGCATTTT.

This chain joins TRBV2 and TRBJ1-6, with D unresolved. CDR1 SNHLY and CDR2 FYNNEI come from the germline V gene. V was trimmed by 4 bases and J by 9 bases, leaving 7 bases between them. This CDR3 has 12 residues. CDR3 protein: CASSGTSSPLHF. The CDR3 bases are TGTGCCAGCAGTGGGACTAGTTCACCCCTCCACTTT. The complete variable domain, with remaining parts taken from reference TRBV2 and TRBJ1-6, reads EPEVTQTPSHQVTQMGQEVILRCVPISNHLYFYWYRQILGQKVEFLVSFYNNEISEKSEIFDDQFSVERPDGSNFTLKIRSTKLEDSAMYFCASSGTSSPLHFGNGTRLTVT.

The genes are TRBV12-3 or TRBV12-4 and TRBJ1-4, with D unresolved. This CDR3 has 12 residues. V was shortened by 6 bases and J by 8 bases, with 10 bases between the two germline ends. CDR3 sequence: CASRSPGEKLFF. The CDR3 nucleotides are TGTGCCAGCAGATCGCCCGGGGAAAAACTGTTTTTT.

The chain recombines TRBV16 with TRBJ2-1; the D gene is possibly TRBD2 (6 bases). V was trimmed by 2 bases and J by 3 bases, leaving 8 bases between them. CDR3 length: 14 amino acids. Germline lookup yields CDR1 KGHSY and CDR2 FQNENV. For the CDR3, the DNA is TGTGCCAGCAGCCAAGGGGACTTCTACAATGAGCAGTTCTTC. Protein: CASSQGDFYNEQFF.

This clone occurred a few times. The chain employs TRBV19 and TRBJ1-3; D possibly corresponds to TRBD1 (5 bases). V was clipped by 2 bases and J by 14 bases, with 13 bases between them. There are 12 residues in the CDR3. Germline V lookup: CDR1 LNHDA, CDR2 SQIVND (reference sequence). The CDR3: CASSISGHGLYF. CDR3 sequence (DNA): TGTGCCAGTAGTATATCAGGACACGGTCTATATTTT.

The rearrangement joins TRBV28 to TRBJ2-3; 12 bases fit TRBD2. Losses at the gene ends were 4 bases for V and 5 bases for J; bases not matched to a gene: 7. This CDR3 region has 16 residues. Per the germline V gene, CDR1 is MDHEN and CDR2 is SYDVKM. In DNA, the CDR3 is TGTGCCAGCAGTTCACCTAGCGGGGGGGCCTTAGATACGCAGTATTTT. Its protein is CASSSPSGGALDTQYF.

The chain recombines TRBV11-2 with TRBJ1-1; D is undetermined. CDR1 SGHAT and CDR2 FQNNGV come from the germline V gene. V was trimmed by 2 bases and J by 1 base, leaving 8 bases between them. The CDR3 runs to 14 residues. CDR3 residues: CASSLQRANTEAFF. The CDR3 DNA reads TGTGCCAGCAGCTTACAGCGAGCGAACACTGAAGCTTTCTTT. Looking up the rest from reference TRBV11-2 and TRBJ1-1 gives the full variable domain: EAGVAQSPRYKIIEKRQSVAFWCNPISGHATLYWYQQILGQGPKLLIQFQNNGVVDDSQLPKDRFSAERLKGVDSTLKIQPAKLEDSAVYLCASSLQRANTEAFFGQGTRLTVV.

The chain employs TRBV10-3 and TRBJ1-2; 7 bases are shared with TRBD1. The germline CDR1 and CDR2 sequences are ENHRY and SYGVKD. J lost 4 bases, V lost 0 bases, and 5 bases had no gene match. The CDR3 extends over 15 amino acids. CDR3 sequence reads: CAISESGQTFYGYTF. DNA for the CDR3: TGTGCCATCAGTGAGTCGGGACAGACCTTCTATGGCTACACCTTC.

V is TRBV7-3 and J is TRBJ1-2; D uncertain. The CDR3 loop spans 13 amino acids. In germline, CDR1 is SGHTA, CDR2 FQGTGA. The V end was cut by 2 bases, the J end by 4 bases, with 8 bases between. CDR3 DNA: TGTGCCAGCAGCTTATACACCCCCTATGGCTACACCTTC. Its translation: CASSLYTPYGYTF. The full variable domain, in which reference TRBV7-3 and TRBJ1-2 provide the parts outside the CDR3, is GAGVSQTPSNKVTEKGKYVELRCDPISGHTALYWYRQSLGQGPEFLIYFQGTGAADDSGLPNDRFFAVRPEGSVSTLKIQRTERGDSAVYLCASSLYTPYGYTFGSGTRLTVV.

This sequence joins TRBV2 and TRBJ2-2, with 16 nucleotides matching TRBD2. The CDR3 has 17 residues. V was clipped by 6 bases and J by 4 bases; unmatched bases: 5. The V gene's germline CDR1 is SNHLY and CDR2 FYNNEI. The CDR3 DNA reads as TGTGCCAGCAGGGGGACTAGCGGGAGGGCGGGCACCGGGGAGCTGTTTTTT. This translates into CASRGTSGRAGTGELFF.

This clone was seen just once. This rearrangement joins TRBV3-1 (or the pseudogene TRBV3-2) to TRBJ1-4; possible D gene TRBD1, 5 bases. Germline loops: CDR1 LGHDT, CDR2 YNNKEL (reference sequence). This CDR3 comprises 14 residues. Trimming shortened V by 1 base and J by 6 bases, and 9 bases separated the two germline ends. As DNA, the CDR3 is TGTGCCAGCAGCCAAGCGGGAGGGGATGAAAAACTGTTTTTT. The encoded protein is CASSQAGGDEKLFF.

The chain joins TRBV12-3 or TRBV12-4 to TRBJ1-2; D not resolved. V lost 6 bases, J lost 4 bases, and 6 bases lay in between. This CDR3 is built from 11 residues. The DNA for the CDR3 is TGTGCCAGCAGCTGGGCCTATGGCTACACCTTC. Amino acids: CASSWAYGYTF.